This T cell receptor beta chain was documented in a study of blood T cell repertoires in COVID-19. As for the study in general: Sources were T cells, B-cell-depleted T cells, or PBMCs; the material itself was cDNA or gDNA.

A single count supports this clone. As originally analysed: Reference gene primers were amplified, and this amplification served to estimate nucleated cell counts. The table came from immunoSEQ multiplex PCR; TCRdb's copy has only in-frame clones and leaves some out. V and J calls plus clone size are reproduced from that table; the DNA served to infer D and trimming. The data contain over 120,000 clones, around 90% of them seen just once; the ten biggest clones take up less than 2%. This clonotype was sampled from a man between 65 and 85 years old with acute or convalescent COVID-19. Sequenced material: peripheral blood.

This chain's CDR3 is CASSRRGQGQSLGTNEKLFF. CDR3 nucleotide sequence: TGTGCCAGCAGTAGACGCGGACAAGGGCAGTCATTGGGAACTAATGAAAAACTGTTTTTT. This rearrangement joins TRBV2 to TRBJ1-4; weak D call: TRBD1 (5 bases). The CDR3 has 20 residues. Trimming removed 5 bases at V and 1 base at J, with 26 bases between. The germline gives CDR1 SNHLY, CDR2 FYNNEI.